This TCR beta chain derives from a study of control samples from healthy donors and cancer patients. This table comes from immunoSEQ multiplex PCR, and its TCRdb copy is limited to in-frame clones, with some not included. The sample includes 150,000 to 200,000 clones, about 90% of them seen just once. The sample comprised blood. The sequence was collected from a man under 40 in good health.

The CDR3 protein is CASSFSRMSISNEQFF. The CDR3 DNA is TGTGCCAGCAGCTTTTCCCGGATGAGTATCAGCAATGAGCAGTTCTTC. J is TRBJ2-1 and V is TRBV5-6; D is undetermined. Per the germline V gene, CDR1 is SGHDT and CDR2 is YYEEEE. The CDR3 loop spans 16 amino acids. Trimming stripped 2 bases from V and 6 bases from J, with 18 bases between. Full variable domain (outside the CDR3, taken from reference TRBV5-6 and TRBJ2-1): DAGVTQSPTHLIKTRGQQVTLRCSPKSGHDTVSWYQQALGQGPQFIFQYYEEEERQRGNFPDRFSGHQFPNYSSELNVNALLLGDSALYLCASSFSRMSISNEQFFGPGTRLTVL.